These T cell receptor beta chains were read from a single sample in a study of T cell responses to AZD1222 COVID-19 vaccine. Data came from immunoSEQ multiplex PCR; TCRdb stores just in-frame clones and leaves some out. The sample contains tens of thousands of clones, over 75% of which appear only once. This material consisted of peripheral blood, taken on day 0 of AZD1222 vaccination. Source of these receptors: an adult in good health. Each CDR3 is given with its conserved first and last residue.

v_call,j_call,cdr3_aa
TRBV19,TRBJ1-3,CASRASRSGNTIYF
TRBV6-1,TRBJ1-1,CASTRQGNTEAFF
TRBV13,TRBJ2-2,CASTPKGAVLRNTGELFF
TRBV28,TRBJ2-7,CASSRSGSYEQYF
TRBV21-1,TRBJ1-4,CASSKALCGTGQCSEKLFF
TRBV10-1,TRBJ1-1,CASGFRTGAELEAFF
TRBV7-9,TRBJ2-2,CASSAKSGELFF
TRBV7-9,TRBJ2-3,CASSLGQISTDTQYF
TRBV6-5,TRBJ2-6,CASRPLYSGANVLTF
TRBV5-4,TRBJ2-7,CASSSRDKNDEQYF
TRBV7-8,TRBJ2-7,CASSLRTFYEQYF
TRBV7-2,TRBJ1-5,CASSGGTYQPQHF
TRBV10-3,TRBJ2-2,CAISDSPPRGGGELFF
TRBV19,TRBJ2-1,CASSTGLYSYNEQFF
TRBV11-2,TRBJ2-5,CASSFSGMEETQYF
TRBV2,TRBJ1-5,CASSDNNLEPQHF
TRBV23-1,TRBJ1-2,CASSQSGRGYCLVYGYTF
TRBV7-2,TRBJ1-3,CASSYTRGGQGNTIYF
TRBV6-2/TRBV6-3,TRBJ2-7,CASSRTGGNEQYF
TRBV28,TRBJ1-1,CASSLARAREAFF
TRBV7-8,TRBJ2-1,CASSLVEWGDRNNYNEQFF
TRBV4-2,TRBJ2-2,CASSPEGTGVTGELFF
TRBV9,TRBJ1-5,CASSVFGDSNQPQHF
TRBV29-1,TRBJ2-2,CCGTGDNTGELFF
TRBV7-3,TRBJ1-1,CASSLRGLTSEAFF
TRBV28,TRBJ2-6,CASSLGGTGANVLTF
TRBV29-1,TRBJ1-1,CSVTGSNTEAFF
TRBV7-9,TRBJ1-1,CASSFMQASEAFF
TRBV3-1/TRBV3-2,TRBJ2-1,CASSPSLRDNEQFF
TRBV18,TRBJ1-1,CASSSTGNTEAFF
TRBV28,TRBJ1-2,CASSGTGHYGYTF
TRBV3-1/TRBV3-2,TRBJ1-1,CASGRQGAENTEAFF
TRBV6-5,TRBJ2-4,CASIDRVGAKNIQYF
TRBV3-1/TRBV3-2,TRBJ1-5,CASSHTGHSNQPQHF
TRBV29-1,TRBJ1-1,CSVSIGENTEAFF
TRBV19,TRBJ1-5,CASSWDRGQPQHF
TRBV28,TRBJ1-2,CATGGRPQRGYTF
TRBV9,TRBJ2-2,CASSVSAGELFF
TRBV7-2,TRBJ2-1,CASSSGLAGEEQFF
TRBV12-3/TRBV12-4,TRBJ2-3,CASSWDLNTQYF
TRBV28,TRBJ1-3,CASSLPRGAGNTIYF
TRBV7-9,TRBJ1-5,CASSPGQGFTEPQHF
TRBV2,TRBJ1-5,CASSEDWTANQPQHF
TRBV5-1,TRBJ2-2,CASRNRLGGDDTGELFF
TRBV19,TRBJ2-7,CASRPTQDRIYEQYF
TRBV10-3,TRBJ2-5,CAISDPGVETQYF
TRBV4-3,TRBJ1-5,CASSQDRGPNSNQPQHF
TRBV24-1,TRBJ2-1,CATSDSGAGTYNEQFF
TRBV24-1,TRBJ1-2,CATSEAVGYGYTF
TRBV28,TRBJ2-3,CASRNQGASSTDTQYF
TRBV6-5,TRBJ2-3,CASSFSDTQYF